The 14 T cell receptor beta chains reported below all come from one sample, sequenced in a study of T cells in Graves' hyperthyroidism and ophthalmopathy. TCR beta CDR3 sequences were amplified from RNA transcripts. When the TCR CDR3 underwent first-round RT-PCR, the HTBI primer set was used. TCRdb re-called the multiplex PCR reads through MiXCR, storing one row per CDR3 protein. Here the sample spans 380,000 or so distinct CDR3 sequences, about 19% being singletons. Sequenced sample: blood. These receptors all come from a woman aged 18-29 years with Graves' hyperthyroidism.

This chain links TRBV12-3 or TRBV12-4 with TRBJ2-7; D uncertain. The V and J ends lost 1 base and 6 bases respectively, with 7 bases between them. This CDR3 contains 12 residues. CDR3 nucleotides: TGTGCCAGCAGTTTAGTGGGGTTCGAGCAGTACTTC. Its protein is CASSLVGFEQYF.

This clonotype was observed at least ten times. This rearrangement joins TRBV12-3 or TRBV12-4 to TRBJ2-2; D might be TRBD1 (6 bases). V lost 6 bases and J lost 5, with 10 bases in between. This CDR3 is 13 amino acids long. Here the CDR3 DNA reads TGTGCCAGCAGAGAGGGGGTAACCGGGGAGCTGTTTTTT. Amino acids: CASREGVTGELFF.

This clonotype has a count of ten or more. J is TRBJ2-5 and V is TRBV30, with TRBD2 matching 11 bases. J lost 0 bases, V lost 2 bases, and 5 bases had no gene match. This CDR3 is built from 16 residues. Germline values: CDR1 GTSNPN, CDR2 SVGIG (reference sequence). CDR3 DNA sequence: TGTGCCTGGAGTCTACTAGCGGGAGCTTACCAAGAGACCCAGTACTTC. It yields the protein CAWSLLAGAYQETQYF.

This clonotype was seen ten or more times. This chain joins TRBV15 and TRBJ1-1, with D possibly being TRBD1 (6 bases). This CDR3 comprises 15 residues. CDR1 is LNHNV, CDR2 YYDKDF, per germline (reference sequence). V lost 0 bases and J lost 0, with 8 bases in between. Here the CDR3 DNA reads TGTGCCACCAGCAGAGAGGGACAAATGAACACTGAAGCTTTCTTT. It codes for CATSREGQMNTEAFF.

At least ten counts were recorded for this clonotype. The J gene is TRBJ1-2, the V gene TRBV7-8; D is uncertain. CDR1 SGHVS and CDR2 FQNEAQ come from the germline V gene. The germline V and J ends were trimmed by 1 base and 2 bases, with 5 bases remaining between them. This CDR3 is built from 13 residues. The CDR3 nucleotides are TGTGCCAGCAGCTTAGACTTCAACTATGGCTACACCTTC. This encodes CASSLDFNYGYTF.

This clonotype was detected many times. The chain is built from TRBV27 and TRBJ1-2; 7 nucleotides agree with TRBD1. Germline CDR1 and CDR2: MNHEY and SMNVEV (reference sequence). This CDR3 comprises 16 residues. The V segment lost 7 bases and the J segment 1 base; nucleotides outside the gene matches: 12. This CDR3 is CASNWAGGILNYGYTF. CDR3 coding DNA: TGTGCCAGCAATTGGGCAGGGGGAATCCTTAACTATGGCTACACCTTC.

This chain uses TRBV20-1 with TRBJ2-2, with D unresolved. The CDR3 loop spans 15 amino acids. Germline assignment: CDR1 DFQATT and CDR2 SNEGSKA (reference sequence). The germline V and J ends were trimmed by 4 bases and 3 bases, with 15 bases remaining between them. CDR3 sequence (DNA): TGCAGTGCTAAGAGGAGCGCTGGGGACACCGGGGAGCTGTTTTTT. As protein: CSAKRSAGDTGELFF.

The table lists this clonotype with a few counts. The chain joins TRBV18 to TRBJ1-1, with D possibly matching TRBD1 (5 bases). The CDR3 is 14 amino acids. Trimming took off 6 bases at V and 0 bases at J, with 11 bases between the two ends. The germline V gene has CDR1 KGHSH and CDR2 LQKENI. CDR3: CASSPRAMNTEAFF. In DNA form, the CDR3 reads TGTGCCAGCTCCCCCAGGGCCATGAACACTGAAGCTTTCTTT. The variable domain in full, with the rest retrieved from reference TRBV18 and TRBJ1-1, is NAGVMQNPRHLVRRRGQEARLRCSPMKGHSHVYWYRQLPEEGLKFMVYLQKENIIDESGMPKERFSAEFPKEGPSILRIQQVVRGDSAAYFCASSPRAMNTEAFFGQGTRLTVV.

This chain links TRBV28 with TRBJ2-3; 12 positions match TRBD2. V was clipped by 5 bases and J by 6 bases; unmatched bases: 12. The CDR3 spans 17 residues. Germline assignment: CDR1 MDHEN and CDR2 SYDVKM. The CDR3 is CASSPPPLAGGGDTQYF. CDR3 DNA sequence: TGTGCCAGCAGTCCCCCCCCACTAGCGGGAGGAGGGGATACGCAGTATTTT.

This clonotype was seen many times. The gene calls are TRBV10-3 and TRBJ1-1; a weak D match, TRBD1 (5 bases). The germline CDR1 and CDR2 sequences are ENHRY and SYGVKD. Deletions cut 4 bases from V and 0 bases from J, with 6 bases between. The CDR3 extends over 13 amino acids. CDR3 nucleotide sequence: TGTGCCATCAGTGGAGGGGTGAACACTGAAGCTTTCTTT. It specifies CAISGGVNTEAFF.

This clonotype was detected ten times or more. The chain couples TRBV7-9 to TRBJ1-2; D is possibly TRBD1 (5 bases). From germline, CDR1 is SEHNR and CDR2 FQNEAQ (reference sequence). Trimming pared 4 bases from V and 7 bases from J, leaving 16 bases between. CDR3 size: 14 residues. The CDR3 nucleotides are TGTGCCAGCAGCTCCCACGGGGGGGAAGTTGGCTACACCTTC. Its protein is CASSSHGGEVGYTF.

This clonotype was recorded many times. The chain combines TRBV12-3 or TRBV12-4 with TRBJ2-5; 7 bases are a match to TRBD1. V lost 3 bases to trimming and J lost 1 base; unmatched junction nucleotides: 2. The CDR3 loop spans 14 amino acids. CDR3 DNA: TGTGCCAGCAGTTTGGACAGGACCCAAGAGACCCAGTACTTC. Its translation is CASSLDRTQETQYF.

This clonotype was counted at least ten times. V is TRBV6-1 and J is TRBJ2-5; TRBD2 agrees at 10 bases. J gave up 1 base and V 2 bases, and 13 bases lay outside the gene matches. Germline CDR1 reads MNHNS; CDR2 reads SASEGT. This CDR3 is built from 19 residues. CDR3 region: CASSEPGLARGAVQETQYF. The CDR3 coding sequence is TGTGCCAGCAGTGAACCGGGACTAGCGCGGGGGGCTGTCCAAGAGACCCAGTACTTC.

This clonotype was recorded at least ten times. The chain carries TRBV12-3 or TRBV12-4 and TRBJ2-7; 7 nucleotides align to TRBD1. This CDR3 is 14 amino acids long. After removal of 5 bases from V and 6 bases from J, the junction contained 10 bases not matched to a gene. CDR3 loop: CASSLKTGYGEQYF. The CDR3 DNA reads TGTGCCAGCAGTCTAAAGACAGGGTACGGCGAGCAGTACTTC.